These 5 T cell receptor beta chains came from one sample sequenced in a study of T cell clonotyping in hematopoietic cell transplantation. The repertoire was sequenced with immunoSEQ multiplex PCR; TCRdb's copy has only in-frame clones and lacks some. Here the sample spans around 37,000 clones, 95% being singletons. The sample taken for sequencing was peripheral blood mononuclear cells. Receptors originate from a man aged 25-40 years in good health. Some clones in this sample may be carry-over from other donors' samples.

The V call is TRBV30, the J call TRBJ1-5; TRBD1 matches at 7 bases. V trimming: 7 bases; J trimming: 4 bases; junction bases outside the gene matches: 10. This CDR3 contains 14 residues. CDR1 and CDR2 (germline): GTSNPN, SVGIG (reference sequence). The CDR3 reads CASESGGRNQPQHF. CDR3 coding DNA: TGTGCCTCAGAATCAGGGGGGAGGAATCAGCCCCAGCATTTT.

As to this clone: One junction end does not reproduce the germline sequence, and a read error may be involved. The chain carries TRBV29-1 and TRBJ2-3; 12 nucleotides match TRBD1. Germline CDR1 is SQVTM and CDR2 is ANQGSEA. CDR3 length: 14 residues. The CDR3 DNA reads as TGCAGCGTTGGTGGGACAGGGGGCACGGATACGCAGTATTTT. It encodes CSVGGTGGTDTQYF.

The J gene is TRBJ1-2, the V gene TRBV6-1; D is unresolved. Germline V gene sequence: CDR1 MNHNS, CDR2 SASEGT. Trimming pared 2 bases from V and 5 bases from J, leaving 15 bases between. The CDR3 length is 15 residues. The CDR3: CASSERGVFGYGYTF. In DNA, the CDR3 is TGTGCCAGCAGTGAACGCGGGGTATTCGGGTATGGCTACACCTTC.

The J gene is TRBJ2-6, the V gene TRBV19, with D hard to call. The germline V gene has CDR1 LNHDA and CDR2 SQIVND (reference sequence). The CDR3 is 14 residues long. V was trimmed by 7 bases and J by 4 bases, leaving 11 bases between them. In DNA, the CDR3 is TGTGCCAGTATGACCATGGGAGGGGCCAACGTCCTGACTTTC. Translating it yields CASMTMGGANVLTF.

The rearrangement joins TRBV27 to TRBJ2-1; weak D call: TRBD2 (5 bases). The V end was cut by 10 bases, the J end by 0 bases, with 16 bases between. This CDR3 contains 15 residues. Germline lookup yields CDR1 MNHEY and CDR2 SMNVEV (reference sequence). Here the CDR3 reads CATADGVSSYNEQFF. CDR3 DNA sequence: TGTGCCACCGCGGACGGGGTAAGCTCCTACAATGAGCAGTTCTTC.